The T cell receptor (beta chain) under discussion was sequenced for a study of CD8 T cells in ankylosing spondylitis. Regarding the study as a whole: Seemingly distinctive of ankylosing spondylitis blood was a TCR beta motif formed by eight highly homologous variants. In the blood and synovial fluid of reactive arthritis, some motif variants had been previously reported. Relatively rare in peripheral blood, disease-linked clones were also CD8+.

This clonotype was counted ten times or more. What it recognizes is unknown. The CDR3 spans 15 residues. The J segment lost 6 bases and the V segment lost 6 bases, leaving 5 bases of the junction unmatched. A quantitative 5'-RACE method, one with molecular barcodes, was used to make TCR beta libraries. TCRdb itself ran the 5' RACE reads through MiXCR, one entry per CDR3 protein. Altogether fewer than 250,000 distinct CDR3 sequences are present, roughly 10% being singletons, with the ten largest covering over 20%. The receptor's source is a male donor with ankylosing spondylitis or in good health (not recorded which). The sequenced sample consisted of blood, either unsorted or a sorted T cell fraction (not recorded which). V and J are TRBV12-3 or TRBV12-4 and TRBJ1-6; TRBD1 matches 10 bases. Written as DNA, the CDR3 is TGTGCCAGCAGGCGACAGGGGGCGTTTAATTCACCCCTCCACTTT. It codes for CASRRQGAFNSPLHF.